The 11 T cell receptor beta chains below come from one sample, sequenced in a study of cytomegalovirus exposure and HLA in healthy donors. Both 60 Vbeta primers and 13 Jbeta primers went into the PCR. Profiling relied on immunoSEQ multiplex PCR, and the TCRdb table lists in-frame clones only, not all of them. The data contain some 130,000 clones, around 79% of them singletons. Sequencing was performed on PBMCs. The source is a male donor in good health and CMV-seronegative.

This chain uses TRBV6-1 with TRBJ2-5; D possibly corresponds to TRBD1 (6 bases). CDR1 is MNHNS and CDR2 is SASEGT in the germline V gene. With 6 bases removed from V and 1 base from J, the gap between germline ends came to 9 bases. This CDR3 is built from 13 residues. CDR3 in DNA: TGTGCCAGCAGCGGACAGTTCCAAGAGACCCAGTACTTC. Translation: CASSGQFQETQYF.

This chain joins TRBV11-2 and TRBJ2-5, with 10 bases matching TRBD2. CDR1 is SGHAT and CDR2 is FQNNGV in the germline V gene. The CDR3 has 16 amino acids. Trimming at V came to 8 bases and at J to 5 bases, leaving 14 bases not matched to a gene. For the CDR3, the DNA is TGTGCCAGCTCCCCGGGGAGCGGGAGGGCGGGGGAGACCCAGTACTTC. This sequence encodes CASSPGSGRAGETQYF.

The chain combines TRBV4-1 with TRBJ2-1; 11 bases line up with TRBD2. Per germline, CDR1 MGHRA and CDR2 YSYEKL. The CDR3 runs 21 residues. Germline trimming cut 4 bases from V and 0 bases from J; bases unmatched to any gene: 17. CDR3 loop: CASSLPPGLAVPNSSYNEQFF. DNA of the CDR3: TGCGCCAGCAGCCTCCCTCCGGGACTAGCGGTACCAAATTCCTCCTACAATGAGCAGTTCTTC.

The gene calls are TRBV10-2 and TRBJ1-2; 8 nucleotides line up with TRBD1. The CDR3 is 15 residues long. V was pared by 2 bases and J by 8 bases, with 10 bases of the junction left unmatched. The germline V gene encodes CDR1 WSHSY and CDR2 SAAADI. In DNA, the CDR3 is TGCGCCAGCAGTGAGCGTGGGGACAGGCCTAGGGGCTACACCTTC. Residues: CASSERGDRPRGYTF.

This CDR3 is CASSQESQGLAVYNEQFF. CDR3 in DNA: TGTGCCAGCAGCCAAGAGTCCCAGGGACTAGCGGTCTACAATGAGCAGTTCTTC. V and J are TRBV14 and TRBJ2-1; 11 positions match TRBD2. V shed 0 bases and J 3 bases; nucleotides not matched to a gene: 7. CDR3 size: 18 residues. CDR1 is SGHDN and CDR2 is FVKESK in the germline V gene.

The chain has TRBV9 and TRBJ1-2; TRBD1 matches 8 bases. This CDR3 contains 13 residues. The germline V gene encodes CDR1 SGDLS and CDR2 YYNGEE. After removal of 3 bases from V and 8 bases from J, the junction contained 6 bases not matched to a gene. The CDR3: CASSGPTGVGYTF. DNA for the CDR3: TGTGCCAGCAGCGGACCGACAGGGGTCGGCTACACCTTC.

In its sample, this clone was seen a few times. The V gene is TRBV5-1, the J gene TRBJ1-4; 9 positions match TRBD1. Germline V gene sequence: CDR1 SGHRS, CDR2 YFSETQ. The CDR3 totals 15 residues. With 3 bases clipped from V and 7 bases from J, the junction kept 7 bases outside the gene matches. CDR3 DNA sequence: TGCGCCAGCAGCTATTGGGGACAGGGCGGTGAAAAACTGTTTTTT. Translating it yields CASSYWGQGGEKLFF.

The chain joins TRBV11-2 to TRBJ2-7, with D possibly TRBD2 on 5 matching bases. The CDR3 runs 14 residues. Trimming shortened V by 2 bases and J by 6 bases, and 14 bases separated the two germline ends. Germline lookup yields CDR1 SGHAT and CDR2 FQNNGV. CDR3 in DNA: TGTGCCAGCAGCTTAAATCATCGGGGTCCCGAGCAGTACTTC. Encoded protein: CASSLNHRGPEQYF.

This CDR3 reads CASSDPGPAAYEQYF. CDR3 DNA: TGTGCCAGCAGTGACCCGGGCCCAGCGGCCTACGAGCAGTACTTC. This chain uses TRBV6-4 with TRBJ2-7, with a tentative D call TRBD2 (5 bases). The V and J ends lost 2 bases and 2 bases respectively, with 13 bases between them. The CDR3 sequence is 15 residues long. The germline CDR1 and CDR2 sequences are MRHNA and SNTAGT.

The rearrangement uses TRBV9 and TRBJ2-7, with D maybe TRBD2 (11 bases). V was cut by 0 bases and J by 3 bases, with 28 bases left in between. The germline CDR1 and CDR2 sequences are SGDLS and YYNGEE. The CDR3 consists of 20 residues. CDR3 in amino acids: CASSVGDRGGLTSGIYEQYF. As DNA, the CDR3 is TGTGCCAGCAGCGTAGGGGACAGGGGAGGGTTGACTAGCGGGATCTACGAGCAGTACTTC.

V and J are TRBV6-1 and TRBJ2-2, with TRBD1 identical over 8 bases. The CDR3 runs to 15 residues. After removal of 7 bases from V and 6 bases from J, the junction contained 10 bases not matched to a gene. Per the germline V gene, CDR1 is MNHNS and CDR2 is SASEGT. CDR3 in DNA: TGTGCCAGCATGATAGACAGGGGTGTCGCCGGGGAGCTGTTTTTT. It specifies CASMIDRGVAGELFF.